This T cell receptor (beta chain) was sequenced for a study of post-analysis software for immune sequencing data. Study results and caveats: Five or six TRBV segments, TRBV5-6, TRBV5-1 and TRBV20-1 among them, were found more frequent in patients than controls.

Carried by the TCR beta cDNA libraries were unique molecular identifiers. MiXCR, run by TCRdb on the PCR reads, gives a single entry per CDR3 protein. This sample has 500,000 to 600,000 distinct CDR3 sequences, with around 47% found just once. Germline V gives CDR1 SQVTM, CDR2 ANQGSEA. This CDR3 contains 13 residues. Trimming took off 2 bases at V and 1 base at J, with 8 bases between the two ends. This clonotype was seen more than once but under ten times. Its specificity is unknown. This receptor was taken from a girl aged 10 to 17 with multiple sclerosis. The chain couples TRBV29-1 to TRBJ1-1; D ambiguous. The source material was blood. The CDR3 coding sequence is TGCAGCGTTGAAAGCCAGCCGAACACTGAAGCTTTCTTT. This encodes CSVESQPNTEAFF.